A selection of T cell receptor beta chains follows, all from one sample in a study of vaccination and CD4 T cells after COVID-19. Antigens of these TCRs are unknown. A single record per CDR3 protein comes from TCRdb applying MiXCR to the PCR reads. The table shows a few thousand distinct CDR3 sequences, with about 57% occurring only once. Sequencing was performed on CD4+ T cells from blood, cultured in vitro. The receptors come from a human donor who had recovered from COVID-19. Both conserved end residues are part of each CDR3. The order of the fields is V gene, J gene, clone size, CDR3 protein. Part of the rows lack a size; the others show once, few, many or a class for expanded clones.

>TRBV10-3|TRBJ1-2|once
CAISRTGQGNGYTF
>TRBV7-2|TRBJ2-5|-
CASSSTPGPTSQYF
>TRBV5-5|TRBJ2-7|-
CASSGLAVEQYF
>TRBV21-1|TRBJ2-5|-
CASSVGVETQYF
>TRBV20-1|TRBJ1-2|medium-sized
CRGRAGTGDYGYTF
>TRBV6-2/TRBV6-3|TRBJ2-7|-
CASSEAGGTQYF
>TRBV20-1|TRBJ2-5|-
CSARWDLQETQYF
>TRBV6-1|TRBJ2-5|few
CASSEGPQETQYF
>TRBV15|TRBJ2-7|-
CATSRSKAGQSYEQYF
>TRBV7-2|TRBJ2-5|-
CASSSWGLAVQETQYF
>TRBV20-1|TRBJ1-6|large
CSASDGGSNSPLHF
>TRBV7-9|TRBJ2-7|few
CASSPKGSGAYEQYF
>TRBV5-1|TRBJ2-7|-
CASSARRDREHEQYF
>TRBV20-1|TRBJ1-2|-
CSASRTGEDYGYTF
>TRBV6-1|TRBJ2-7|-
CASSIGLGAYEQYF
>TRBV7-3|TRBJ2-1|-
CASSSLAGVQFF
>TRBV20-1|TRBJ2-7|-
CSATSHRPYSYEQYF
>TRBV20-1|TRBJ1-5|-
CSAIGPGQPQHF
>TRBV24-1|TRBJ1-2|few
CATLGQGAAYGYTF
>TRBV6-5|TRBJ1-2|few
CASSSAGTGGYGYTF
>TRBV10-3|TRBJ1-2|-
CAINLQGGVDGYTF
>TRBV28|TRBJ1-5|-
CASSLPTGAANQPQHF
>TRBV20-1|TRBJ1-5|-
CSASRTGSNQPQHF
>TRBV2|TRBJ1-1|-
CASRLNTEAFF
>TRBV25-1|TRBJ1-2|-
CASSAWTGSGYTF
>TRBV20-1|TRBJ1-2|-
CSAPGQGAEGYTF
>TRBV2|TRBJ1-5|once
CASSEQTGGYAAQHF
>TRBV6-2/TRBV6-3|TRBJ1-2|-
CAIQGNYGYTF
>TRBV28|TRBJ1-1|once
CASTSTGNTEAFF
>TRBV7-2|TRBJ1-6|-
CASTNYNSPLHF
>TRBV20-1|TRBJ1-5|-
CSARAGSGSNQPQHF
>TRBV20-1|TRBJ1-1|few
CSARQSEAFF
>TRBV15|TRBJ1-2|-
CATSREGRTYGYTF
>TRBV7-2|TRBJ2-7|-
CASSAGSYEQYF
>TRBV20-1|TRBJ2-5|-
CSARSTRGEETQYF
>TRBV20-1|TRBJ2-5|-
CSAPDRGPQETQYF
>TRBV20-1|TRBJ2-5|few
CSGRVPRGSRVETQYF
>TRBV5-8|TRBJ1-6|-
CASSRTGQGSSPLHF
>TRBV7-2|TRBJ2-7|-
CASSTRRIGGQGGEQYF
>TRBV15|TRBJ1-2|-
CATSRGQGWYGYTF
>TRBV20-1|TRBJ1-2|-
CSDREEGYGYTF
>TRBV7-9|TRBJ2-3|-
CASSLVLSTDTQYF
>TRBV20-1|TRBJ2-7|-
CSAIETGGRYEQYF
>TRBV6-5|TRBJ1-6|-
CASSSQDSPLHF
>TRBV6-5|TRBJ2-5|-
CASSSTGTGRETQYF
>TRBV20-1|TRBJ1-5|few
CSAPGSPDTTQHF